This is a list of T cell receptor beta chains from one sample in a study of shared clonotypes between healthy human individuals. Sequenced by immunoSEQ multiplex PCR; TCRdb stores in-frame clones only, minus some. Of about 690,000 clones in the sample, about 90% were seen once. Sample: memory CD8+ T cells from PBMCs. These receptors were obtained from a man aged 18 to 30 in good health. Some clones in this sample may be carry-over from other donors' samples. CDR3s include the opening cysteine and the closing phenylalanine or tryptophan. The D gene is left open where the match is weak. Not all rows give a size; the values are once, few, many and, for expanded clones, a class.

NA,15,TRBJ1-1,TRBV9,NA,TGTGCCAGCAGCGTATTCGGCATACAGAACACTGAAGCTTTCTTT,CASSVFGIQNTEAFF
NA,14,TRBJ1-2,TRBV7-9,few,TGTGCCACCCGCGAGCTGGGGGGGCGCGATGGCTACACCTTC,CATRELGGRDGYTF
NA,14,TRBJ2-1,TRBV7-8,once,TGTGCCAGCAGCTTTCTTGACGGATACAATGAGCAGTTCTTC,CASSFLDGYNEQFF
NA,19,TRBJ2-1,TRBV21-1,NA,TGTGCCAGCAGCAAAGGATGGGGCCGACTAGCGCGAACCTACAATGAGCAGTTCTTC,CASSKGWGRLARTYNEQFF
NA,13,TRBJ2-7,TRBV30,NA,TGTGCCTGGATAGGGGAGAACTCCTACGAGCAGTACTTC,CAWIGENSYEQYF
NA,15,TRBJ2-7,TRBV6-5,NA,TGTGCCAGCAGTTACTCAATTGGCGGCCCCTACGAGCAGTACTTC,CASSYSIGGPYEQYF
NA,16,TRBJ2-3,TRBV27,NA,TGTGCCAGCAGTTCCCGTGTTCTCCGGGGCACAGATACGCAGTATTTT,CASSSRVLRGTDTQYF
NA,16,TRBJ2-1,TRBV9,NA,TGTGCCAGCAGCGTACCGAGTCCGGCAAGGAGGAATGAGCAGTTCTTC,CASSVPSPARRNEQFF
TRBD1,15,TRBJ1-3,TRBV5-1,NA,TGCGCCAGCAGCCGGGACAGAAACTCTGGAAACACCATATATTTT,CASSRDRNSGNTIYF
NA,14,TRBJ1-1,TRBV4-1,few,TGCGCCAGCAGCCAAGTGCAGGGTGGCACTGAAGCTTTCTTT,CASSQVQGGTEAFF
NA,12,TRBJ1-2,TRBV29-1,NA,TGCAGCCCCCGGGCGGGGGCAGTTGGCTACACCTTC,CSPRAGAVGYTF
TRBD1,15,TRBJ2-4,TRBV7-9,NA,TGTGCCAGCAGCAACAGACAGGGGACAAAAAACATTCAGTACTTC,CASSNRQGTKNIQYF
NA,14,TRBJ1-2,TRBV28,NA,TGTGCCAGCAGTTTATTGGGGGCCGCCTATGGCTACACCTTC,CASSLLGAAYGYTF
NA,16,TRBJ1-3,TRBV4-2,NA,TGTGCCAGCAGCCAAGATGAGGAGGGGTTTCGCAACACCATATATTTT,CASSQDEEGFRNTIYF
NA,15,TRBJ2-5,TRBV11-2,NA,TGTGCCAGCAGCGAGTCGGGGTACCTAATAGAGACCCAGTACTTC,CASSESGYLIETQYF
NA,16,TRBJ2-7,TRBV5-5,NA,TGTGCCAGCAGCCCAGGTAGGGGGGAGGGCCTTTACGAGCAGTACTTC,CASSPGRGEGLYEQYF
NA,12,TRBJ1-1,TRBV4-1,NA,TGCGCCAGCAGTCCTAGGGGGGATGTTACTTTCTTT,CASSPRGDVTFF
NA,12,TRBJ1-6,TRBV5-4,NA,TGTGCCAGCAGCTTAGGAGACTCACCCCTCCACTTT,CASSLGDSPLHF
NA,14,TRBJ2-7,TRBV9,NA,TGTGCCAGCAGTGCGTCCGCCGGCAACTACGAGCAGTACTTC,CASSASAGNYEQYF
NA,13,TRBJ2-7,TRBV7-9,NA,TGTGCCAGCAGTTATGCTAGCAGCAACGAGCAGTACTTC,CASSYASSNEQYF
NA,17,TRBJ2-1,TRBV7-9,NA,TGTGCCAGCAGCTTAGTAGGGGCGCGGAGCTCCTACAATGAGCAGTTCTTC,CASSLVGARSSYNEQFF
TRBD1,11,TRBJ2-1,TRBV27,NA,TGTGCCAGCAGTTACGGACAGGGGTGGTTCTTC,CASSYGQGWFF
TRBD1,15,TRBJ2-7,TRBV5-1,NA,TGCGCCAGCAGCTGGGGGACAGCCCCGCGGAACGAGCAGTACTTC,CASSWGTAPRNEQYF
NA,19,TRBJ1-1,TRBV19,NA,TGTGCCAGTAGTCTGGCAGGGGAGAGAGGTTCAACAGTAAAAACTGAAGCTTTCTTT,CASSLAGERGSTVKTEAFF
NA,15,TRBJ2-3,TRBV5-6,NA,TGTGCCAGCAGCTTTATCGGGGGAGTTCAAGATACGCAGTATTTT,CASSFIGGVQDTQYF
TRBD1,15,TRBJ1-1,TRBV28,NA,TGTGCCAGCAGTTTATCGAACAGGGGGAACACTGAAGCTTTCTTT,CASSLSNRGNTEAFF
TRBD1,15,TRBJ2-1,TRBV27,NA,TGTGCCAGCAGTCGACAGGGGGGGGCGTACAATGAGCAGTTCTTC,CASSRQGGAYNEQFF
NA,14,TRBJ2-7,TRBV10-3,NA,TGTGCCATCAGTGAGTCGACAGGCTCCTACGAGCAGTACTTC,CAISESTGSYEQYF
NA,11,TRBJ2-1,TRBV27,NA,TGTGCCAGCAGTTTCTGGGGTGAGCAGTTCTTC,CASSFWGEQFF
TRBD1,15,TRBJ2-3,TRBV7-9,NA,TGTGCCAGCAGCTCCTGGACAGGGTTAGCAGATACGCAGTATTTT,CASSSWTGLADTQYF